What follows describes a single TCR beta chain. Its specificity is unknown. Some clones are missing from TCRdb's copy, which holds only in-frame ones; the method was immunoSEQ multiplex PCR. Of some 90,000 clones in the sample, roughly 87% were seen once. Germline CDR1 LNHDA, CDR2 SQIVND (reference sequence). The CDR3 sequence is 13 residues long. V was cut by 5 bases and J by 6 bases, with 11 bases left in between. The data are from a study of cytomegalovirus exposure and HLA in healthy donors. Findings and limits, study-wide: According to reports, the classifier identified cytomegalovirus status with high specificity and sensitivity.

The sequencing sample was made of PBMCs. V and J are TRBV19 and TRBJ1-5; the D gene is possibly TRBD1 (6 bases). This receptor was identified in a man in his late teens or twenties in good health and CMV-seropositive. CDR3 coding DNA: TGTGCCAGTAGTGCAGGGGCCAGTCAGCCCCAGCATTTT. The encoded protein is CASSAGASQPQHF.